This T cell receptor beta chain was captured by sequencing in a study of blood T cell repertoires in COVID-19 (dated by TCRdb to 2018 to 2020). For the study in its entirety: Collaborator samples came from the United States, Italy and Spain and covered acute and convalescent phases of COVID-19. The repertoires were released in a freely available public database intended as a resource for research on the immune response to SARS-CoV-2. The material from the prospective study consisted of cDNA or gDNA derived from T cells, B-cell-depleted T cells, or PBMCs. The sample metadata nearly always contained a de-identified subject ID, COVID-19 status, age in years and sex. Deeply sampled blood TCRbeta repertoires from subjects exposed to, actively infected with, or recovered from COVID-19 were included in the dataset. The samples were drawn from two sources: the first 160 participants of the ongoing ImmuneRACE study, and 1,254 subjects contributed by 6 global collaborators. Where available, HLA class I and class II types were taken from metadata supplied by the sample provider and were not determined by assay-based typing. General conclusions and limits of the study: How much clinical and demographic metadata was included differed by source and by participant, and the metadata was provided uncurated.

This clone occurred once. Its antigen is still unknown. Base qualities were left out, and no much larger clone turns up one base away. The collaborating institutions used their own protocols to collect whole blood in K2EDTA tubes. For TCRbeta analysis, collaborator samples were shipped as frozen whole blood, as isolated PBMCs, or as DNA extracted from either sample type. TCRbeta CDR3 regions were amplified from genomic DNA by means of the immunoSEQ Assay, a bias-controlled multiplex PCR. Per the original workflow: Nucleated cell counts per sample were estimated from amplification of reference gene primers within the assay. To quantify the absolute abundance of each unique TCRbeta CDR3 rearrangement, sequence reads were collapsed and filtered. Productive Simpson clonality was computed per sample as the square root of Simpson's diversity index over productive rearrangements. TCRdb limited this immuneACCESS table to in-frame rearrangements with V and J called. A share of clones is missing; checked studies link under half to unresolved V genes, and the rest is unexplained. From that table come the V and J calls and clone size; the DNA was used to work out D and trimming. This sample comprises 100,000 to 150,000 clones, roughly three quarters of them detected only once. The biggest ten clones account for 1.5% to 2% of the sample.

The CDR3, from cysteine to phenylalanine, totals 14 residues. Just the 42-base CDR3 DNA is kept, in frame starting at base 1. CDR1 and CDR2, looked up from the germline V gene, are MDHEN and SYDVKM. Trimming removed 7 bases from V and 4 bases from J; the gene matches leave 8 bases unexplained. The receptor was isolated from a woman in her seventies with acute or convalescent COVID-19. The chain employs TRBV28 and TRBJ2-5, with TRBD2 matching 8 junction bases. The sequencing input was peripheral blood. For the CDR3, the sequence is CASISGSSRETQYF. DNA sequence: TGTGCCAGCATAAGCGGGAGTTCGAGAGAGACCCAGTACTTC.